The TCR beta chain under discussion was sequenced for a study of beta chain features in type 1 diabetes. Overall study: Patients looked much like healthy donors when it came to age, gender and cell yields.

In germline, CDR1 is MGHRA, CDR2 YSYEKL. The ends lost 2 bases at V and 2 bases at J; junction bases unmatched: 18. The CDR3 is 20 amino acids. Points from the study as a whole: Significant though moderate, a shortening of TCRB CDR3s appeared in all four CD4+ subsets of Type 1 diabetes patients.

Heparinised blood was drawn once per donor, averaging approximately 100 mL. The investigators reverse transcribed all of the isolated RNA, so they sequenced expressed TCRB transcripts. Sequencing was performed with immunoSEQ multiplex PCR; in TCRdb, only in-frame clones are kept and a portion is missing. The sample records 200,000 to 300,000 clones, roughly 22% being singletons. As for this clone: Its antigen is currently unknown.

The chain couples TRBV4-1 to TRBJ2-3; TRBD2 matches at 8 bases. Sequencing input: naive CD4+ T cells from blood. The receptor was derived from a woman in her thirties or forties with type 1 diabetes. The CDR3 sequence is CASSQRTVAGIISTTDTQYF. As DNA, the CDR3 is TGCGCCAGCAGCCAAAGAACGGTAGCGGGGATTATCTCTACCACAGATACGCAGTATTTT.